The rows below give T cell receptor beta chains drawn from one sample of a study of OX40 agonist ivuxolimab in advanced cancers. Data came from immunoSEQ multiplex PCR; TCRdb stores just in-frame clones and leaves some out. The data contain about 61,000 clones, 65% to 90% of them singletons. The starting material was CD4+ or CD8+ T cells sorted from blood, obtained in a trial of the OX40 agonist ivuxolimab. All receptors come from an adult with an advanced solid tumor such as melanoma, head and neck, liver or kidney cancer. Each CDR3 is given with its conserved first and last residue. The D gene is left open where the match is weak. Clone size is not always given. Where it is, it says once, few, many or a class for expanded clones.

TRBJ2-7	.	.	TRBV2	TGTGCCAGCGCGGTTTCGTACGAGCAGTACTTC	CASAVSYEQYF
TRBJ1-5	.	.	TRBV2	TGTGCCAGCGGCGGGGGGGGGCCTCAATCAGAGCCCCAGCATTTT	CASGGGGPQSEPQHF
TRBJ2-3	TRBD1	.	TRBV7-8	TGTGCCAGCAGCCCGGGACAGAGCACAGATACGCAGTATTTT	CASSPGQSTDTQYF
TRBJ1-1	.	.	TRBV19	TGTGCCAGTCGAACTTGGGCGGCTGGAATGAACACTGAAGCTTTCTTT	CASRTWAAGMNTEAFF
TRBJ2-2	.	.	TRBV27	TGTGCCAGCAGTTGGACTGCGAGGGGTACCGGGGAGCTGTTTTTT	CASSWTARGTGELFF
TRBJ2-1	TRBD2	.	TRBV19	TGTGCCAGTAGTACGGCGAGACGGGGAGGGGAGCAGTTCTTC	CASSTARRGGEQFF
TRBJ1-5	.	.	TRBV18	TGTGCCAGCTCACCCGGGACACCTGGAAATCAGCCCCAGCATTTT	CASSPGTPGNQPQHF
TRBJ2-3	.	.	TRBV4-3	TGCGCCAGCAGCCATGGCGGAGGCCAAGGGGATACGCAGTATTTT	CASSHGGGQGDTQYF
TRBJ2-7	.	.	TRBV7-8	TGTGCCAGCAGCCGACTTGATTCAGCGGGCAGATACTACGAGCAGTACTTC	CASSRLDSAGRYYEQYF
TRBJ1-2	.	.	TRBV11-2	TGTGCCAGCAGCTCCCAAGGTACAGTCTATGGCTACACCTTC	CASSSQGTVYGYTF
TRBJ1-1	TRBD1	.	TRBV6-5	TGTGCCAGCAGCGACAGGGGGAACACTGAAGCTTTCTTT	CASSDRGNTEAFF
TRBJ1-1	.	.	TRBV7-8	TGTGCCAGCCTACAAGCGCGGGTCATGAACACTGAAGCTTTCTTT	CASLQARVMNTEAFF
TRBJ1-1	.	.	TRBV30	TGTGCCTGGAGTGTTTCAGGGGTGAACACTGAAGCTTTCTTT	CAWSVSGVNTEAFF
TRBJ2-7	TRBD1	.	TRBV11-1	TGTGCCAGCAGCCGTGGACAGGGGGCCTACGAGCAGTACTTC	CASSRGQGAYEQYF
TRBJ1-1	.	.	TRBV30	TGTGCCTGGAGTGTCGATCACCGGGGGACTGAAGCTTTCTTT	CAWSVDHRGTEAFF
TRBJ1-2	TRBD1	.	TRBV6-5	TGTGCCAGCAGGGACAGGGACATTGAAAATGGCTACACCTTC	CASRDRDIENGYTF
TRBJ2-2	.	.	TRBV29-1	TGCAGCGTTGAGCAGGGGACCGGGGAGCTGTTTTTT	CSVEQGTGELFF
TRBJ2-1	TRBD2	once	TRBV7-9	TGTGCCAGCAGCTTAGGTTCAGGGACTAGCGGGTACAATGAGCAGTTCTTC	CASSLGSGTSGYNEQFF
TRBJ1-1	.	.	TRBV7-6	TGTGCCAGCAGCTTACTGAACACTGAAGCTTTCTTT	CASSLLNTEAFF
TRBJ2-1	TRBD1	.	TRBV6-5	TGTGCCAGCAGCCGACAGGGGTACAATGAGCAGTTCTTC	CASSRQGYNEQFF
TRBJ2-5	TRBD2	once	TRBV6-1	TGTGCCAGCAGTGATAGCGGGGGGCAAGAGACCCAGTACTTC	CASSDSGGQETQYF